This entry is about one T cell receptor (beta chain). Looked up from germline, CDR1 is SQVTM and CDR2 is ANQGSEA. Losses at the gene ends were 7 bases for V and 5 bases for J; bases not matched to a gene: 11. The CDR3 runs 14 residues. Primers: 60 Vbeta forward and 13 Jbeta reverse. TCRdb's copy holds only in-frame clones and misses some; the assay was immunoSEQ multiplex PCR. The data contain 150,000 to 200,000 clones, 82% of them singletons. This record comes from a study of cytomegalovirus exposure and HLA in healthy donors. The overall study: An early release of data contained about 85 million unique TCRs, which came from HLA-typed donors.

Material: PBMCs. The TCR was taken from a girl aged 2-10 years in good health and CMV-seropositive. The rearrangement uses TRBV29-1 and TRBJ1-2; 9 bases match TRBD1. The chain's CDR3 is CSAPIEGTGYGYTF. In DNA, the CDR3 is TGCAGCGCACCGATTGAGGGGACAGGGTATGGCTACACCTTC. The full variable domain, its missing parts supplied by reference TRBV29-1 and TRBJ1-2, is SAVISQKPSRDICQRGTSLTIQCQVDSQVTMMFWYRQQPGQSLTLIATANQGSEATYESGFVIDKFPISRPNLTFSTLTVSNMSPEDSSIYLCSAPIEGTGYGYTFGSGTRLTVV.